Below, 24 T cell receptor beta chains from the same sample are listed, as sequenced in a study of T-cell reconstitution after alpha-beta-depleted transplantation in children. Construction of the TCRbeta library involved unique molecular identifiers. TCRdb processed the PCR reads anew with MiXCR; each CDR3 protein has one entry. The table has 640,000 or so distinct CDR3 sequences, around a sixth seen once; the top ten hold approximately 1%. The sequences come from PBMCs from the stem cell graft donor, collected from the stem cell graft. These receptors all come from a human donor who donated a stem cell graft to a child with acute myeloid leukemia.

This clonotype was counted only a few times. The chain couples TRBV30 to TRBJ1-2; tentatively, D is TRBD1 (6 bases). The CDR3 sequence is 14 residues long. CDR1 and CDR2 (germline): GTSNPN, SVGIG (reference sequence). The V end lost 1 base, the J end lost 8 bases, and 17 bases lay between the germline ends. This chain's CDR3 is CAWSDDTGPIGYTF. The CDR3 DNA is TGTGCCTGGAGTGACGACACAGGGCCGATAGGCTACACCTTC.

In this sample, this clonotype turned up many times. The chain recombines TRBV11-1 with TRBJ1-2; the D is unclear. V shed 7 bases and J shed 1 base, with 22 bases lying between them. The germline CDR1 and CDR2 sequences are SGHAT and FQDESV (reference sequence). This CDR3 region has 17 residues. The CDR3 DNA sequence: TGTGCCAGCACCCCTTATTCCGGGCCACGCAGTAACTATGGCTACACCTTC. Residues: CASTPYSGPRSNYGYTF.

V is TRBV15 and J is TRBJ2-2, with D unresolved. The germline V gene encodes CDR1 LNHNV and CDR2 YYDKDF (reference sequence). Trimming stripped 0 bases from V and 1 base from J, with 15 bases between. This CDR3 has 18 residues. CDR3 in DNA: TGTGCCACCAGCAGAGAAGCAAGTTGGCAGCTGAACACCGGGGAGCTGTTTTTT. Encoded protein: CATSREASWQLNTGELFF.

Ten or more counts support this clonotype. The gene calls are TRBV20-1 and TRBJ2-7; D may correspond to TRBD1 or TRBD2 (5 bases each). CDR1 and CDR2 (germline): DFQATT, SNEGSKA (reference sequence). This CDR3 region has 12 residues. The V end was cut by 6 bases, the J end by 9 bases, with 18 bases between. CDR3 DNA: TGCAGTGCCCTAATAGGGGACCGGGGGCAGTACGTC. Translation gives CSALIGDRGQYV.

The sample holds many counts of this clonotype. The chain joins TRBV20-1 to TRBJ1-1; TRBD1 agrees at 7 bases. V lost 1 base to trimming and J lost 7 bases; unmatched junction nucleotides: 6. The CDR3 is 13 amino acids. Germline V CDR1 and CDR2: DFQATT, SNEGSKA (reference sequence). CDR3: CSARADRAIEAFF. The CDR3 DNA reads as TGCAGTGCTAGAGCCGACAGGGCGATTGAAGCTTTCTTT.

In DNA, the CDR3 is TGTGCCAGCAGCTCCGGACTAGCGGTAGTTAATGAGCAGTTCTTC. Amino acid sequence: CASSSGLAVVNEQFF. V is TRBV9 and J is TRBJ2-1, with 10 bases aligning to TRBD2. CDR3 length equals 15 residues. Germline CDR1 is SGDLS and CDR2 is YYNGEE. Trimming at V came to 4 bases and at J to 7 bases, leaving 8 bases not matched to a gene.

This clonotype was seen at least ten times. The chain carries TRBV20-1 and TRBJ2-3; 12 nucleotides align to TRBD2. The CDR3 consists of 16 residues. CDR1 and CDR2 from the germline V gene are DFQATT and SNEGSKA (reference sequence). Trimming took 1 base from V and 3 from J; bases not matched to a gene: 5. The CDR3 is CSARALGLAGTDTQYF. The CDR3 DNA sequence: TGCAGTGCTAGAGCCCTCGGACTAGCGGGGACAGATACGCAGTATTTT.

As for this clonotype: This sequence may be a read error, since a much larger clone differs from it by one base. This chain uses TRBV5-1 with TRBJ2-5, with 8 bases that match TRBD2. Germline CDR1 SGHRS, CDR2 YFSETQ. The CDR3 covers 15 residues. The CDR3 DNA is TGCCCCAGCAGCTTGGGGAGCGGGGGAGGAGAGACCCAGTACTTC. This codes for CPSSLGSGGGETQYF. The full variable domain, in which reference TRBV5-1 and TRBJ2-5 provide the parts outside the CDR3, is KAGVTQTPRYLIKTRGQQVTLSCSPISGHRSVSWYQQTPGQGLQFLFEYFSETQRNKGNFPGRFSGRQFSNSRSEMNVSTLELGDSALYLCPSSLGSGGGETQYFGPGTRLLVL.

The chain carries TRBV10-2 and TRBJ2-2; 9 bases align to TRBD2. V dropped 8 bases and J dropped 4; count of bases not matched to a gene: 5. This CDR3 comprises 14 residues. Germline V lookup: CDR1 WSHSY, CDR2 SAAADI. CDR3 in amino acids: CASRGGAGTGELFF. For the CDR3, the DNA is TGCGCCAGCCGCGGGGGGGCGGGCACCGGGGAGCTGTTTTTT.

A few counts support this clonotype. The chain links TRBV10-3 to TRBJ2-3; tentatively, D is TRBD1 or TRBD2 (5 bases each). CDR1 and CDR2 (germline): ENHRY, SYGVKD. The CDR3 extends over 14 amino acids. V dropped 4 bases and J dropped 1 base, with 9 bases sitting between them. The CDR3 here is CAISGQGGTDTQYF. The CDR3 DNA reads TGTGCCATCAGTGGGCAGGGAGGCACAGATACGCAGTATTTT.

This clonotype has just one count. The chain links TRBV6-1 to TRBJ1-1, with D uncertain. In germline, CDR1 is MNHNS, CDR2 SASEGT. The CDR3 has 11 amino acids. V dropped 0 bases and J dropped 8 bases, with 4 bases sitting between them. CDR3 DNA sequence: TGTGCCAGCAGTGAAGCTTGGGAAGCTTTCTTT. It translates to CASSEAWEAFF.

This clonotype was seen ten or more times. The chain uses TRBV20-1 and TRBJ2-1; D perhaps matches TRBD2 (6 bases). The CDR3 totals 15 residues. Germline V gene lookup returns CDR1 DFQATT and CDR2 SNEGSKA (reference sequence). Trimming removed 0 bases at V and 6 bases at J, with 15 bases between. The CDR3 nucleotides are TGCAGTGCTAGAGATCTTTCCGGAGGGGCCAATGAGCAGTTCTTC. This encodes CSARDLSGGANEQFF.

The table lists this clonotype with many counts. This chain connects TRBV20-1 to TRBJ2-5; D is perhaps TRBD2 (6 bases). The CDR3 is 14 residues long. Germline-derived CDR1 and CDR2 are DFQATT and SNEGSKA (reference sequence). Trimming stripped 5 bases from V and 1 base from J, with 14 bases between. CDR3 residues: CSAPLGGPQETQYF. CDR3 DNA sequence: TGCAGTGCTCCTTTGGGGGGTCCCCAAGAGACCCAGTACTTC.

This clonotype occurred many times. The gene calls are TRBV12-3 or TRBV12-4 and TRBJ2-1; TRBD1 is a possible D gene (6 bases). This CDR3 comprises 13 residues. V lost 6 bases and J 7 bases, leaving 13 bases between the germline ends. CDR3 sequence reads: CASRSGGRNEQFF. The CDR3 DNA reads TGTGCCAGCAGGAGTGGGGGCCGGAATGAGCAGTTCTTC.

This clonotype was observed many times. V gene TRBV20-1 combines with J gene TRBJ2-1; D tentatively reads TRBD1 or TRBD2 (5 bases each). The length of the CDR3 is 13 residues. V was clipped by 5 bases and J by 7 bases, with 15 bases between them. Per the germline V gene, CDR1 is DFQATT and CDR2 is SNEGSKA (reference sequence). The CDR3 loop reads CSAGRDPRNEQFF. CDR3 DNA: TGCAGTGCTGGCCGGGACCCCAGGAATGAGCAGTTCTTC.

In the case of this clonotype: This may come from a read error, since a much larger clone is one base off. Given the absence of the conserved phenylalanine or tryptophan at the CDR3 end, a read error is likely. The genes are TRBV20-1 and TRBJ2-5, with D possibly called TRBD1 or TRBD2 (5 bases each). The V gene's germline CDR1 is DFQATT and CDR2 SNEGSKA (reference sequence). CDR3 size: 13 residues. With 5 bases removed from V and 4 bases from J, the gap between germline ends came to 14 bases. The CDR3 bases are TGCAGTGCTGGGACCATCCGGGGAGAGACCCAGTACTAC. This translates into CSAGTIRGETQYY.

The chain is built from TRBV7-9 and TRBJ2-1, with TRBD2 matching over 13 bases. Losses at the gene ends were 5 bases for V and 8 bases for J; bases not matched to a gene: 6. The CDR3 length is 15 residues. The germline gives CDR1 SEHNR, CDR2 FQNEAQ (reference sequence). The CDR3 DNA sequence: TGTGCCAGCAGCGCCACTAGCGGGGGGGCACATGAGCAGTTCTTC. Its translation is CASSATSGGAHEQFF.

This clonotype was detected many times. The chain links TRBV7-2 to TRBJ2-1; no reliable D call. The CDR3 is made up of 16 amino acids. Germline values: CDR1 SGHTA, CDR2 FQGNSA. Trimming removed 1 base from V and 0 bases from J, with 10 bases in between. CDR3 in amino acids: CASSLELVSSYNEQFF. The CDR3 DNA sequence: TGTGCCAGCAGCTTAGAGTTGGTTAGCTCCTACAATGAGCAGTTCTTC.

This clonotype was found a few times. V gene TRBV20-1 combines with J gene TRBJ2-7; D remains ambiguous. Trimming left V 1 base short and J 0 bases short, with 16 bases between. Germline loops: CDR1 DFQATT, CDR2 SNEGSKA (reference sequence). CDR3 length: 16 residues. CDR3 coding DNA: TGCAGTGCTAGAGCTCAACCGGGTTATCCCTCCTACGAGCAGTACTTC. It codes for CSARAQPGYPSYEQYF.

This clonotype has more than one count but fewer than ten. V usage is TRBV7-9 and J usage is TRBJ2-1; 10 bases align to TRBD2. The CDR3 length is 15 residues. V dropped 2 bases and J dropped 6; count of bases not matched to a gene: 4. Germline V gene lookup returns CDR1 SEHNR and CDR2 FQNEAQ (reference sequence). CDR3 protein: CASSLMSGGANEQFF. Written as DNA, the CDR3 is TGTGCCAGCAGCTTAATGAGCGGGGGGGCCAATGAGCAGTTCTTC.

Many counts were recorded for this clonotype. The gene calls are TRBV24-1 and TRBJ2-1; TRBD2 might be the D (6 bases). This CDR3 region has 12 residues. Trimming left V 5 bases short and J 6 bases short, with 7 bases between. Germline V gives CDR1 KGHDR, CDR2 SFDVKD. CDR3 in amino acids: CATSVGGNEQFF. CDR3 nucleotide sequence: TGTGCCACCAGTGTGGGGGGCAATGAGCAGTTCTTC.

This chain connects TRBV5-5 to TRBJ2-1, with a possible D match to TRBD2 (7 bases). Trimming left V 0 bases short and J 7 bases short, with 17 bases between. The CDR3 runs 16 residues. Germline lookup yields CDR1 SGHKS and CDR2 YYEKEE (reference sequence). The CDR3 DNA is TGTGCCAGCAGCTTGGCCTGGCAGGGGACTAAAAATGAGCAGTTCTTC. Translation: CASSLAWQGTKNEQFF.

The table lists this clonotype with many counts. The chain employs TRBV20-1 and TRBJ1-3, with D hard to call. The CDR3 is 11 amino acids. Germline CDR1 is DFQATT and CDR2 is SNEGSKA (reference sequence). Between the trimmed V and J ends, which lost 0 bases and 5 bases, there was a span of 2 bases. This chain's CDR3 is CSARDRNTIYF. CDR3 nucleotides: TGCAGTGCTAGAGACCGAAACACCATATATTTT.

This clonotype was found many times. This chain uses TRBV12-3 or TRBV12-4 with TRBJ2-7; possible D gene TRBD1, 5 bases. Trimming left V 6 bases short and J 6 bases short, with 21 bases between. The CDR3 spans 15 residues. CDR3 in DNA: TGTGCCAGCAGCCACATGGACCCTACGCAGGGCGAGCAGTACTTC. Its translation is CASSHMDPTQGEQYF.